This entry lists 4 T cell receptor beta chains sequenced from one sample in a study of T cell changes during pregnancy in multiple sclerosis (dated by TCRdb to about 2019). Libraries were made using the immunoSEQ multiplex PCR assay. TCRdb retrieved this table from immuneACCESS and kept in-frame rearrangements only. Not all clones are present; in checked studies, unresolved V genes account for under half, and no reason is known for the remainder. The sample contains approximately 23,000 clones, about 89% of them found a single time. Of the sample, around 7% is held by the ten largest clones. The material sequenced was CD8+ T cells from peripheral blood mononuclear cells, taken in the first trimester of pregnancy. The source of these receptors is a female donor with multiple sclerosis, enrolled in a pregnancy study.

The chain employs TRBV29-1 and TRBJ2-1, with D unresolved. V lost 8 bases, J lost 0 bases, and 26 bases lay in between. The V gene's germline CDR1 is SQVTM and CDR2 ANQGSEA. This CDR3 is 18 amino acids long. In nucleotides, the CDR3 is TGCAGCTTTCTGCTCGGTCCTTCGACTCCTAGCTCCTACAATGAGCAGTTCTTC. This encodes CSFLLGPSTPSSYNEQFF.

The table lists this clone with a count of one. The chain is built from TRBV2 and TRBJ2-7, with TRBD2 identical over 16 bases. CDR1 SNHLY and CDR2 FYNNEI come from the germline V gene. Trimming cost V 6 bases and J 5 bases; bases outside gene matches: 10. The CDR3 is 17 residues long. The CDR3 loop reads CASRLPGLAGGPHEQYF. CDR3 DNA: TGTGCCAGCAGGCTTCCGGGACTAGCGGGAGGGCCCCACGAGCAGTACTTC.

The chain joins TRBV2 to TRBJ2-7; perhaps TRBD2 as D (5 bases). V lost 6 bases, J lost 0 bases, and 15 bases lay in between. CDR3 length: 15 residues. In germline, CDR1 is SNHLY, CDR2 FYNNEI. In DNA, the CDR3 is TGTGCCAGCAGGAGTGTTCAGCGGAGCTCCTACGAGCAGTACTTC. It translates to CASRSVQRSSYEQYF.

The chain employs TRBV6-5 and TRBJ2-5, with D unclear. This CDR3 is built from 13 residues. The ends were cut back, 7 bases at V and 5 bases at J, with 14 bases in the middle. Per the germline V gene, CDR1 is MNHEY and CDR2 is SVGAGI. This CDR3 reads CASMDSGWETQYF. The CDR3 DNA is TGTGCCAGCATGGATTCAGGTTGGGAGACCCAGTACTTC.